This T cell receptor beta chain was documented in a study of healthy donors' naive CD4 and CD8 T cells. Starting from around 500 ng of total RNA, TCR libraries were made with linear amplification. TCRdb passed the reads through MiXCR, listing each CDR3 protein once. Of 200,000 or so distinct CDR3 sequences in the sample, under 85% were seen once. Trimming at V came to 3 bases and at J to 4 bases, leaving 2 bases not matched to a gene. Germline values: CDR1 SQVTM, CDR2 ANQGSEA. This CDR3 spans 13 amino acids. The receptor comes from a pool of human donors in good health; the sample pools cells from several healthy donors. Sequenced sample: naive CD4+ and CD8+ T cells sorted from blood, pooled from several donors. The V and J genes are TRBV29-1 and TRBJ1-2; 10 nucleotides line up with TRBD1. CDR3 coding DNA: TGCAGCGTTGATTGGGACAGGGGCTATGGCTACACCTTC. This gives the protein CSVDWDRGYGYTF.